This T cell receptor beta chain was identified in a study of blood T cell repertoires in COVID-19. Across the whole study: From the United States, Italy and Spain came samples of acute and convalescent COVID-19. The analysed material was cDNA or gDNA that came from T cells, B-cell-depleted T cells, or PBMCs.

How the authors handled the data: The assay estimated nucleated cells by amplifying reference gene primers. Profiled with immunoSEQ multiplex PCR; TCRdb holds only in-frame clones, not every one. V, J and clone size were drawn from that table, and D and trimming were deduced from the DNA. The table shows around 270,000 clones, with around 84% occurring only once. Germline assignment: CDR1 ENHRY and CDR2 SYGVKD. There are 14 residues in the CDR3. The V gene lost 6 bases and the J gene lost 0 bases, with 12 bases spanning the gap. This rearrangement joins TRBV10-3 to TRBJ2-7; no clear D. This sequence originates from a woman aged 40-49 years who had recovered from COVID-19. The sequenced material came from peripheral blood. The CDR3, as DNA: TGTGCCATCAGGGAGACCTTCAGCTCCTACGAGCAGTACTTC. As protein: CAIRETFSSYEQYF.